This T cell receptor beta chain was identified during a study of Graves' ophthalmopathy and Graves' hyperthyroidism. The table lists this clonotype with many counts. The antigen is undetermined. General study findings and limits: Among thyroid clonotypes expanded above 0.001 frequency, most also appeared in blood.

Amplification of TCR beta CDR3 regions used RNA transcripts. HTBI-primed RT-PCR formed the first round, and a multiplex PCR formed the second. TCRdb analysed the multiplex PCR reads with MiXCR anew, one entry per CDR3 protein. The sample contains 400,000 to 450,000 distinct CDR3 sequences, 21% of which appear only once. Hyperthyroidism counted as stable given no ophthalmopathy within 18 months of follow-up. Recruitment covered hyperthyroidism patients aged 18 to 65 whose new diagnosis was of under 2 months' duration. It was on clinical symptoms, serum thyroxine, TRAb, thyroid ultrasound and orbital computed tomography that diagnosis relied. The V gene's germline CDR1 is MNHEY and CDR2 SVGAGI. Deletions cut 2 bases from V and 5 bases from J, with 12 bases between. This CDR3 is 14 amino acids long.

The receptor's source is a young woman with stable Graves' hyperthyroidism. Sequencing was performed on peripheral blood. The chain uses TRBV6-5 and TRBJ1-2; D gene uncertain. The CDR3 sequence: CASSYDGGRYGYTF. For the CDR3, the DNA is TGTGCCAGCAGTTACGACGGAGGGAGATATGGCTACACCTTC.